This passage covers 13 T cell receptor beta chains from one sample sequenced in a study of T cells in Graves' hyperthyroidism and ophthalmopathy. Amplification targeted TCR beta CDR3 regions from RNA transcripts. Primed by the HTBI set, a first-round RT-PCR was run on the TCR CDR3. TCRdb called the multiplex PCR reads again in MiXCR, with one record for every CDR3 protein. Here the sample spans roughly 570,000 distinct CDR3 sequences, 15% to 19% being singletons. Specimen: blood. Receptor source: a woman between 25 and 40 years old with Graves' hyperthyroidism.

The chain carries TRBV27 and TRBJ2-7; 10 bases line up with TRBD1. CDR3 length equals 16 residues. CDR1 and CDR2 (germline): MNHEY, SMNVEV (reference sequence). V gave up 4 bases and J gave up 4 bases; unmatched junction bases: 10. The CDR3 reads CASSSAHGTGVYEQYF. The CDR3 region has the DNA TGTGCCAGCAGTTCAGCCCACGGGACAGGGGTATACGAGCAGTACTTC.

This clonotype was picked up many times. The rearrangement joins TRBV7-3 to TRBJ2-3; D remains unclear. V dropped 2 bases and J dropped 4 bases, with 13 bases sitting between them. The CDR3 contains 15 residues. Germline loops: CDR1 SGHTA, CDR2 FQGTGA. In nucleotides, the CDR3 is TGTGCCAGCAGCTTATCCCGGGCCGCGTCAGATACGCAGTATTTT. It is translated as CASSLSRAASDTQYF.

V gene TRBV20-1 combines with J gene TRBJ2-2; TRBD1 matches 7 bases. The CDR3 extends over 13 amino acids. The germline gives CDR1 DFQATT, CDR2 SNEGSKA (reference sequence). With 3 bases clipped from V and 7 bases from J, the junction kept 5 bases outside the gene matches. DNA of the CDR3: TGCAGTGCTAGCCGACAGGGCATCGGGGAGCTGTTTTTT. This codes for CSASRQGIGELFF.

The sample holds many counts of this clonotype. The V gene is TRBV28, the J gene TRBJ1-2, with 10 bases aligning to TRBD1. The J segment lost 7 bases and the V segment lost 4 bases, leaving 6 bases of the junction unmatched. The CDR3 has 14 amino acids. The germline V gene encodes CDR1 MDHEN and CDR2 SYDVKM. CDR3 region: CASSYPGQGSGYTF. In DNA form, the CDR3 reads TGTGCCAGCAGTTACCCGGGACAGGGGTCTGGCTACACCTTC.

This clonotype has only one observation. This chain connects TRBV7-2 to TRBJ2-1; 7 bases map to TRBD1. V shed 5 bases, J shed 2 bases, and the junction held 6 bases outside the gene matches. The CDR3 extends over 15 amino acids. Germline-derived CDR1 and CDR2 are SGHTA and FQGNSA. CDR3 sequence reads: CASSTTGTAYNEQFF. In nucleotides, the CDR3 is TGTGCCAGCAGCACTACCGGGACAGCCTACAATGAGCAGTTCTTC.

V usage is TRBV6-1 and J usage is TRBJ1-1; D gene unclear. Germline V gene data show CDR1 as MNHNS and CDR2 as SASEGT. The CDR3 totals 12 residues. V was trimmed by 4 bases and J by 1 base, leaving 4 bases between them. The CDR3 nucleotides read TGTGCCAGCAGTGCCGCGAACACTGAAGCTTTCTTT. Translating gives CASSAANTEAFF.

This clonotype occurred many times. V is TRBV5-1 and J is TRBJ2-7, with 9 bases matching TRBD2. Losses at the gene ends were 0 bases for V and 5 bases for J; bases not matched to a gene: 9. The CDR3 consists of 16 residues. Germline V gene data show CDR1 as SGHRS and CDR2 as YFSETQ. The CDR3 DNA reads TGCGCCAGCAGCTTGGAGGCTAGCGGGGCGGACCACGAGCAGTACTTC. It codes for CASSLEASGADHEQYF.

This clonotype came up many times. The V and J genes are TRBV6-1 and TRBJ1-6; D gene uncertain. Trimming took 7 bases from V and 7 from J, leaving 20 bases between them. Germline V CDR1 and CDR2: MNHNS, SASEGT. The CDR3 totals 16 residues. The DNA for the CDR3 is TGTGCCAGCACTTTAAGCTACGACCGGGCCAATTCACCCCTCCACTTT. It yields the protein CASTLSYDRANSPLHF.

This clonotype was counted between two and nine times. The CDR3: CASRWGYYGYTF. CDR3 in DNA: TGTGCCAGTCGATGGGGATACTATGGCTACACCTTC. The chain employs TRBV6-1 and TRBJ1-2; D ambiguous. V lost 9 bases to trimming and J lost 3 bases, with 11 bases between them. The CDR3 consists of 12 residues. CDR1 and CDR2 from the germline V gene are MNHNS and SASEGT.

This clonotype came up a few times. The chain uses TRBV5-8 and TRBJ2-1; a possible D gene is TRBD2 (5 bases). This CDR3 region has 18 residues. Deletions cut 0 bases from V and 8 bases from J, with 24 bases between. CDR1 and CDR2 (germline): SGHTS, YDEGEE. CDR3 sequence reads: CASSLGATSRPNFYEQFF. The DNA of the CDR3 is TGTGCCAGCAGCTTGGGGGCCACTAGTAGACCAAATTTCTATGAGCAGTTCTTC.

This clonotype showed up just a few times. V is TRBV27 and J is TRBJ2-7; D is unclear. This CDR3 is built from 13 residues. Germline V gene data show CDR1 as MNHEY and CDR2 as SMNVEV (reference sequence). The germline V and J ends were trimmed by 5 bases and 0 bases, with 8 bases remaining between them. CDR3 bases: TGTGCCAGCAGTCCCTCGGACTCCTACGAGCAGTACTTC. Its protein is CASSPSDSYEQYF.

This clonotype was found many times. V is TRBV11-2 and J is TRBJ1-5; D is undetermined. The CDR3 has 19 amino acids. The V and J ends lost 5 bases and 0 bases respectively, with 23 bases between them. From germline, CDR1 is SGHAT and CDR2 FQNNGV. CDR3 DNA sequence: TGTGCCAGCAGCCACGAAACGGGATCAGGCCCTTATAGCAATCAGCCCCAGCATTTT. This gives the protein CASSHETGSGPYSNQPQHF.

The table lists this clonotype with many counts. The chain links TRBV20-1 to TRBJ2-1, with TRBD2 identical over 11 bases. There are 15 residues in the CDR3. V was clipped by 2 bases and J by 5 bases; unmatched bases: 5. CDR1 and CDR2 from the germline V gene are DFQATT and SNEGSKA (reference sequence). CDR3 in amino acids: CSARLLAGVHNEQFF. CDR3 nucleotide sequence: TGCAGTGCTAGACTACTAGCGGGGGTCCACAATGAGCAGTTCTTC.